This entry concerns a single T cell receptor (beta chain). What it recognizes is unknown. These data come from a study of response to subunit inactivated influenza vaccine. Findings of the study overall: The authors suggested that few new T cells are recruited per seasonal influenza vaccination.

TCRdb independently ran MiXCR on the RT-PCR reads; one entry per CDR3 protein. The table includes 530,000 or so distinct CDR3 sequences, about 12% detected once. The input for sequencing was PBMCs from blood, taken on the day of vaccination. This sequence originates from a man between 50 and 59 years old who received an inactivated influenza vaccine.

CDR3: CSARDFGLTQETQYF. CDR3 bases: TGCAGTGCTAGAGATTTCGGGTTAACGCAAGAGACCCAGTACTTC. This rearrangement joins TRBV20-1 to TRBJ2-5; D gene unclear. V shed 0 bases and J shed 2 bases, with 13 bases lying between them. Looked up from germline, CDR1 is DFQATT and CDR2 is SNEGSKA (reference sequence). The CDR3 totals 15 residues.